This T cell receptor beta chain was identified in a study of cytomegalovirus exposure and HLA in healthy donors. Study context: A preliminary data release comprised about 85 million unique TCRs obtained from HLA-typed donors.

With 2 bases clipped from V and 2 bases from J, the junction kept 2 bases outside the gene matches. This CDR3 contains 14 residues. CDR1 is WSHSY, CDR2 SAAADI, per germline. Both 60 Vbeta primers and 13 Jbeta primers went into the PCR. TCRdb's table, derived via immunoSEQ multiplex PCR, lists solely in-frame clones and lacks some. Of under 200,000 clones in the sample, 70% to 85% were seen once. As for this clone: Its specificity is unknown.

General study findings and limits: The dataset shows that most TCR sequences were rare, while some public TCRs occurred in many donors. Most of the TCR beta V segments (in an earlier analysis) were productive either about 90% or about 30% of the time.

The genes are TRBV10-2 and TRBJ2-7; 8 bases are shared with TRBD2. This clonotype originated in a middle-aged man in good health and CMV-seropositive. The specimen was PBMCs. In DNA form, the CDR3 reads TGCGCCAGCAGTGAGACTAGCGGCCCCTACGAGCAGTACTTC. Translated, it gives CASSETSGPYEQYF.